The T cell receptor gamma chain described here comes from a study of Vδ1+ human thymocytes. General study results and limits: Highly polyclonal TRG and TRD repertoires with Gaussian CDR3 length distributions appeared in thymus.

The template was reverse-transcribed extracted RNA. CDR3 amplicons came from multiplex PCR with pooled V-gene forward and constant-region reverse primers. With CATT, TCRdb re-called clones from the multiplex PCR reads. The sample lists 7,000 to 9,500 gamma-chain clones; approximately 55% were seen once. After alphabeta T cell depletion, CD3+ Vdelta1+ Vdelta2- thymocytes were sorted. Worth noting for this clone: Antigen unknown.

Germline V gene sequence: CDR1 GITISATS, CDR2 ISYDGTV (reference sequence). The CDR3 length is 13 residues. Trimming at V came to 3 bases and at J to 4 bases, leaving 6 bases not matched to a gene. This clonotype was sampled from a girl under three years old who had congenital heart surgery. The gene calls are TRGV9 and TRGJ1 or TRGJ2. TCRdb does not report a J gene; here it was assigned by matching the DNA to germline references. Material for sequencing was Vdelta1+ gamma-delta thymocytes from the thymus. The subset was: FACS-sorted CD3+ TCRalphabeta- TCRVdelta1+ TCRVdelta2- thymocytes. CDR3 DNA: TGTGCCTTGTGGGAGCCTACATATTATAAGAAACTCTTT. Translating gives CALWEPTYYKKLF.